The rows below give T cell receptor beta chains drawn from one sample of a study of radiation and T cells in renal cell carcinoma. Method: immunoSEQ multiplex PCR; TCRdb's copy keeps in-frame clones and lacks some. The sample has around 74,000 clones; 70% to 90% are singletons. Material: blood, obtained from a patient whose treatment included radiotherapy and nephrectomy. These receptor sequences come from a woman aged 55-70 years with renal cell carcinoma. The CDR3 runs from the conserved cysteine through the conserved F or W. A D gene is named only where the DNA matches it firmly. Size is stated for part of the rows, as once, few or many counts, or as a class when the clone is expanded.

cdr3_length: 15; j_call: TRBJ2-4; clone_size: once; d_call: NA; v_call: TRBV19; cdr3_aa: CASSSLPQLGNIQYF; cdr3_nt: TGTGCCAGTAGTAGCCTCCCCCAATTAGGAAACATTCAGTACTTC
cdr3_length: 15; j_call: TRBJ2-3; clone_size: NA; d_call: TRBD2; v_call: TRBV7-3; cdr3_aa: CASSQVGSGFSTQYF; cdr3_nt: TGTGCCAGCAGCCAAGTCGGTAGCGGGTTCAGTACGCAGTATTTT
cdr3_length: 16; j_call: TRBJ1-2; clone_size: NA; d_call: NA; v_call: TRBV7-2; cdr3_aa: CASSLGVDGQGKGYTF; cdr3_nt: TGTGCCAGCAGCTTAGGGGTTGACGGCCAGGGAAAGGGCTACACCTTC
cdr3_length: 12; j_call: TRBJ2-7; clone_size: NA; d_call: NA; v_call: TRBV29-1; cdr3_aa: CSARQTTYEQYF; cdr3_nt: TGCAGCGCCCGACAGACTACCTACGAGCAGTACTTC
cdr3_length: 15; j_call: TRBJ2-7; clone_size: NA; d_call: NA; v_call: TRBV9; cdr3_aa: CASSVEGRTINEQYF; cdr3_nt: TGTGCCAGCAGCGTCGAGGGGAGAACGATCAACGAGCAGTACTTC
cdr3_length: 15; j_call: TRBJ1-4; clone_size: NA; d_call: TRBD1; v_call: TRBV11-2; cdr3_aa: CASSPQGGPNEKLFF; cdr3_nt: TGTGCCAGCAGCCCTCAGGGGGGCCCTAATGAAAAACTGTTTTTT
cdr3_length: 14; j_call: TRBJ1-1; clone_size: few; d_call: NA; v_call: TRBV29-1; cdr3_aa: CSVEGEAFGTEAFF; cdr3_nt: TGCAGCGTTGAAGGGGAGGCCTTTGGCACTGAAGCTTTCTTT
cdr3_length: 15; j_call: TRBJ2-2; clone_size: once; d_call: TRBD1; v_call: TRBV19; cdr3_aa: CASSKPGQGIRELFF; cdr3_nt: TGTGCCAGTAGTAAACCGGGACAGGGGATACGGGAGCTGTTTTTT
cdr3_length: 19; j_call: TRBJ2-7; clone_size: NA; d_call: TRBD2; v_call: TRBV7-6; cdr3_aa: CASSLSLAGAPNRRDEQYF; cdr3_nt: TGTGCCAGCAGCTTATCATTAGCGGGAGCGCCCAACCGCCGCGACGAGCAGTACTTC
cdr3_length: 19; j_call: TRBJ2-3; clone_size: NA; d_call: TRBD2; v_call: TRBV7-6; cdr3_aa: CASSTRRTSGGVNTDTQYF; cdr3_nt: TGTGCCAGCAGCACCCGCAGGACTAGCGGGGGTGTTAACACAGATACGCAGTATTTT